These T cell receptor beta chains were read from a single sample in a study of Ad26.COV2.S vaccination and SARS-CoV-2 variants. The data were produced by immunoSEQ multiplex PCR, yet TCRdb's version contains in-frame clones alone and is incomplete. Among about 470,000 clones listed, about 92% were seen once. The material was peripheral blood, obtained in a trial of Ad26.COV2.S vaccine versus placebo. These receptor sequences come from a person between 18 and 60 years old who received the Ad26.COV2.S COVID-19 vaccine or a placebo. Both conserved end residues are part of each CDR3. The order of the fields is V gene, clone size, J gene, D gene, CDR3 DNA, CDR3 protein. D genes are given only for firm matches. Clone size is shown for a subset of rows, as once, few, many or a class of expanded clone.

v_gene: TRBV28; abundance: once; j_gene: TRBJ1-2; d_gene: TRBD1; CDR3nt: TGTGCCAGCAGTTTTCGGGGACAGAACTATGGCTACACCTTC; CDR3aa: CASSFRGQNYGYTF
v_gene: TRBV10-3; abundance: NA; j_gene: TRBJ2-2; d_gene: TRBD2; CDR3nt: TGTGCCATCAATCAAGCGGGAGCCACCGGGGAGCTGTTTTTT; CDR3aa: CAINQAGATGELFF
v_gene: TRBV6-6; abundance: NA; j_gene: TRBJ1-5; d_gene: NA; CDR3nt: TGTGCCAGCGGTAGAGATCAGCCCCAGCATTTT; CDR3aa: CASGRDQPQHF
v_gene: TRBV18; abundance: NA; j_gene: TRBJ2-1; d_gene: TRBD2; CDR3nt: TGTGCCAGCTCATTTAGCGGGGTCGCCTACAATGAGCAGTTCTTC; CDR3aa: CASSFSGVAYNEQFF
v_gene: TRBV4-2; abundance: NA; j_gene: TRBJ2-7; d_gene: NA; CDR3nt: TGTGCCAGCAGCCAAGAAAAAGCCTACGAGCAGTACTTC; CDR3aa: CASSQEKAYEQYF
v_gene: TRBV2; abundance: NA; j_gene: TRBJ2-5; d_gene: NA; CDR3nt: TGTGCCAGCAATGAGTTCGCGGAAGAGACCCAGTACTTC; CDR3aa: CASNEFAEETQYF
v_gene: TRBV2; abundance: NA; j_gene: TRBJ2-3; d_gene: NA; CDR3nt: TGTGCCAGCGGGGCTTCTGGAGATACGCAGTATTTT; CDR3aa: CASGASGDTQYF
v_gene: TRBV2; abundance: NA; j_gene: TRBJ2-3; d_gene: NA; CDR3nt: TGTGCCAGCCTGTCTTCGAGCACAGATACGCAGTATTTT; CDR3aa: CASLSSSTDTQYF
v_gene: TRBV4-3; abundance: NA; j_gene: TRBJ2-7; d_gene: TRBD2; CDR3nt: TGCGCCAGCAGCCCAGGGACTAGCGGATACGAGCAGTACTTC; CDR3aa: CASSPGTSGYEQYF
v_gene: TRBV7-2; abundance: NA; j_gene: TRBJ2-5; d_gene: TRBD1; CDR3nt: TGTGCCAGCAGAGCTGACAGGGGGCGGAGAGAGACCCAGTACTTC; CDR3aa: CASRADRGRRETQYF
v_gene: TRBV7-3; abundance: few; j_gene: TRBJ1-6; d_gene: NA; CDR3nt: TGTGCCAGCAGCTTGGGACTGACCAATTCACCCCTCCACTTT; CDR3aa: CASSLGLTNSPLHF
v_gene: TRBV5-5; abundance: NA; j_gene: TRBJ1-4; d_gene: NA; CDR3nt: TGTGCCAGCAGTCGGGACACTGCAACTAATGAAAAACTGTTTTTT; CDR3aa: CASSRDTATNEKLFF
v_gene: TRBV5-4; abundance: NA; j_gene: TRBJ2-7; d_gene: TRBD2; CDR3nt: TGTGCCAGCAGGCCAGGGACTAGCGGGAGTTACGAGCAGTACTTC; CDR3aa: CASRPGTSGSYEQYF
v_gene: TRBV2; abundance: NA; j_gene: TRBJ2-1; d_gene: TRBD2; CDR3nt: TGTGCCAGCAACAACGGGAGGATAAACAATGAGCAGTTCTTC; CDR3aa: CASNNGRINNEQFF
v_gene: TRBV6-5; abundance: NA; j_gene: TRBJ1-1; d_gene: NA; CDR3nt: TGTGCCAGCAGCCGGACGGGTGAAGCTTTCTTT; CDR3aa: CASSRTGEAFF
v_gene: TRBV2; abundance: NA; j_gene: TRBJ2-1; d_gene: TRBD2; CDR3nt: TGTGCCAGCAGTGCTCGACTAGCGGGAGGGCCGAATGAGCAGTTCTTC; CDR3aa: CASSARLAGGPNEQFF
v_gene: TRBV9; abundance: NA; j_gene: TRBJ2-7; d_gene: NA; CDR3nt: TGTGCCAGCAGCGTGGGGGGCCGCTCGGGCGAGCAGTACTTC; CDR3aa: CASSVGGRSGEQYF
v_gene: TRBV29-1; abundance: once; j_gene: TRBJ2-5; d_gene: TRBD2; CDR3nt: TGCAGCGTTGAAGAGCGGTTCGGGAGGAAGACCCAGTACTTC; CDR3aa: CSVEERFGRKTQYF
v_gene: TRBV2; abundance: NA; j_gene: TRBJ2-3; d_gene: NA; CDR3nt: TGTGCCAGCAGGTCCCAGGCGGGCGTAGGAACAGATACGCAGTATTTT; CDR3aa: CASRSQAGVGTDTQYF
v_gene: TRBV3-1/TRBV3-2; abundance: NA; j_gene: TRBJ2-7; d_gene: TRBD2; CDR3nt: TGTGCCAGCAGCCAAGAACCCCTAGCGGGAGAGAGCTCCTACGAGCAGTACTTC; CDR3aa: CASSQEPLAGESSYEQYF
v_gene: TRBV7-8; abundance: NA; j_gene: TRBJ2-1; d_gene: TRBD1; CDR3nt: TGTGCCAGCAGCCCGTTAACAGGGGAGATCAATGAGCAGTTCTTC; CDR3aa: CASSPLTGEINEQFF
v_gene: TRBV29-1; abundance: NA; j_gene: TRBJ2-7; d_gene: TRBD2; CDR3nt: TGCAGCGGTAGCGGGAGATCCCGCGAGCAGTACTTC; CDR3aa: CSGSGRSREQYF
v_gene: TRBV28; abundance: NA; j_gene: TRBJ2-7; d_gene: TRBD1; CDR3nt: TGTGCCAGCAGCCCACCGACAGGGCAAGCCGAGCAGTACTTC; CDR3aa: CASSPPTGQAEQYF
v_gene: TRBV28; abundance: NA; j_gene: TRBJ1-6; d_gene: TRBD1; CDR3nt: TGTGCCAGCAGTCGGGACAGGGATTCACCCCTCCACTTT; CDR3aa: CASSRDRDSPLHF
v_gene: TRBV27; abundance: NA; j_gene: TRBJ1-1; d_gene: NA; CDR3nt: TGTGCCAGCAGTCTAAGGGGAGGTCTGGGAGAAGCTTTCTTT; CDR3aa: CASSLRGGLGEAFF
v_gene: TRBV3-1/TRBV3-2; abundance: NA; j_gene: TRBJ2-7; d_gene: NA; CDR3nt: TGTGCCAGCAGCCAAGGACAGAGCAAGGGCGAGCAGTACTTC; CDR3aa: CASSQGQSKGEQYF
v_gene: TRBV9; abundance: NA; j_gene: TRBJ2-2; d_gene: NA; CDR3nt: TGTGCCAGCAGCGTAGAGATCGGGACCGGGGAGCTGTTTTTT; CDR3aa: CASSVEIGTGELFF
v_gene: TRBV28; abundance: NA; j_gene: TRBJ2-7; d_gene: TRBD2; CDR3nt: TGTGCCAGCAGCCTGGGACTAGCGGGCTCCTACGAGCAGTACTTC; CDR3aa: CASSLGLAGSYEQYF
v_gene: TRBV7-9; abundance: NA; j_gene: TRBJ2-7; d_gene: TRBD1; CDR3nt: TGTGCCAGCAGCTTAGTCTGGGACAGGGGGCGCGAGCAGTACTTC; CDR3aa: CASSLVWDRGREQYF
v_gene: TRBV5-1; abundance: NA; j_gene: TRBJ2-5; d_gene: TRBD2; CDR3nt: TGCGCCAGCACCCCGGGACTACCAAAAGAGACCCAGTACTTC; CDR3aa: CASTPGLPKETQYF
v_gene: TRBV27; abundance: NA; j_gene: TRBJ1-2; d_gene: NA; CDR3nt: TGTGCCAGCATAAGCAGGGACTATGGCTACACCTTC; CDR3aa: CASISRDYGYTF
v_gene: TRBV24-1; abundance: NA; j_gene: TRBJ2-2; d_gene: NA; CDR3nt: TGTGCCACCAGTGAGACAGGTCGCACCGGGGAGCTGTTTTTT; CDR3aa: CATSETGRTGELFF
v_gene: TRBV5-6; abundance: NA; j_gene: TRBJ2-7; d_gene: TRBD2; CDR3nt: TGTGCCAGCAGCTTGGGGTTAGCGGGACTCTACGAGCAGTACTTC; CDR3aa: CASSLGLAGLYEQYF
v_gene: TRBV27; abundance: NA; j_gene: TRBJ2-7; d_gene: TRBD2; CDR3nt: TGTGCCAGCAGTTTATACGCCGGGACTAGCGGGAGGGAATCCTACGAGCAGTACTTC; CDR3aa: CASSLYAGTSGRESYEQYF
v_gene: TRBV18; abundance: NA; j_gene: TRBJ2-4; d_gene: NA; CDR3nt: TGTGCCAGCTCAACGAGGGATATAATAGCCAAAAACATTCAGTACTTC; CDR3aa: CASSTRDIIAKNIQYF
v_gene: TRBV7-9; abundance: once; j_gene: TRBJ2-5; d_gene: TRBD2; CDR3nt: TGTGCCAGCAGCACGACTAGCGGGGTATACCAAGAGACCCAGTACTTC; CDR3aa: CASSTTSGVYQETQYF
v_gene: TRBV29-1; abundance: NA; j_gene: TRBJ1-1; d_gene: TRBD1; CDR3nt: TGCAGCGCTTGGGACAGGGGGAGGACTGAAGCTTTCTTT; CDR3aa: CSAWDRGRTEAFF
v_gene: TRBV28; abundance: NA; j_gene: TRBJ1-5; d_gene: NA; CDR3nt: TGTGCCAGCAGGACACCCCTGGGGCCCAATCAGCCCCAGCATTTT; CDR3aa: CASRTPLGPNQPQHF
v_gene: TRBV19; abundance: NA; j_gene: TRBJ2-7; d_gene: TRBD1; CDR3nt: TGTGCCAGTAGTAAGGACAGGGGGTACGAGCAGTACTTC; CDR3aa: CASSKDRGYEQYF
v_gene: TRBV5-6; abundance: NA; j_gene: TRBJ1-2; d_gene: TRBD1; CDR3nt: TGTGCCAGCAGCCTGGGACAGGGGGCTAGAGGCTACACCTTC; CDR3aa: CASSLGQGARGYTF
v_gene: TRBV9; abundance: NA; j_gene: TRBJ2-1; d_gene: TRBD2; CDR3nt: TGTGCCAGCAGCGAACTAGCGGGAGGGCCTCGAGAGCAGTTCTTC; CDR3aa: CASSELAGGPREQFF
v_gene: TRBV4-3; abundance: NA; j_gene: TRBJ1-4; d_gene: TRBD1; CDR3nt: TGCGCCAGCAGCCAAGAGAGGACAGGGGAAAAACTGTTTTTT; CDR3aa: CASSQERTGEKLFF
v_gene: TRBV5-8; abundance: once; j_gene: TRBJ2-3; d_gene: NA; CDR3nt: TGTGCCAGCAGACGCGGGATAGCGGGCACAGATACGCAGTATTTT; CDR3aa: CASRRGIAGTDTQYF